One sample yielded the 28 T cell receptor beta chains listed below, sequenced in a study of blood T cell repertoires in COVID-19 (dated by TCRdb to the early 2020s). Library prep was done by the immunoSEQ multiplex PCR assay. The clones in this table, taken by TCRdb from immuneACCESS, are in-frame only. Not every clone is retained; where verified, under half of the shortfall comes from an unresolved V gene, and the cause of the rest is unknown. For this sample there are about 440,000 clones; 70% to 90% appear just once. Just under 2% of the sample is taken by the ten largest. Input material: PBMCs or T cells enriched from blood (not recorded which). These receptors came from a woman under 30 with acute COVID-19.

This clone was seen just once. The rearrangement uses TRBV11-2 and TRBJ2-3; D not certain. The CDR3 has 17 amino acids. Trimming took 2 bases from V and 2 from J, leaving 17 bases between them. Per germline, CDR1 SGHAT and CDR2 FQNNGV. The CDR3 sequence: CASSLLAETSVTDTQYF. The DNA of the CDR3 is TGTGCCAGCAGCTTATTGGCGGAGACCTCAGTCACAGATACGCAGTATTTT.

The chain is built from TRBV19 and TRBJ2-7; the D gene is possibly TRBD1 (5 bases). Germline V gives CDR1 LNHDA, CDR2 SQIVND (reference sequence). V was shortened by 2 bases and J by 3 bases, with 14 bases between the two germline ends. This CDR3 is 15 amino acids long. The DNA for the CDR3 is TGTGCCAGTAGTATAAAGGTAGGGGCTGTCTACGAGCAGTACTTC. Protein: CASSIKVGAVYEQYF.

The chain links TRBV5-1 to TRBJ1-1; weak D call: TRBD1 (6 bases). The CDR3 length is 14 residues. CDR1 is SGHRS, CDR2 YFSETQ, per germline. With 1 base removed from V and 0 bases from J, the gap between germline ends came to 7 bases. CDR3 sequence (DNA): TGCGCCAGCAGCTTGCCAGGGGTGAACACTGAAGCTTTCTTT. This gives the protein CASSLPGVNTEAFF.

The V and J genes are TRBV4-1 and TRBJ1-2; TRBD1 aligns across 9 bases. Germline loops: CDR1 MGHRA, CDR2 YSYEKL. Losses at the gene ends were 2 bases for V and 6 bases for J; bases not matched to a gene: 7. The CDR3 runs to 15 residues. The CDR3 spells CASSQNRGRSDGYTF. In DNA, the CDR3 is TGCGCCAGCAGCCAAAACAGGGGGCGCTCGGATGGCTACACCTTC.

This clone has only a few counts. V is TRBV4-1 and J is TRBJ2-7; TRBD1 matches 10 bases. With V trimmed by 3 bases and J by 4 bases, 3 bases remained unmatched. The V gene's germline CDR1 is MGHRA and CDR2 YSYEKL. This CDR3 is built from 14 residues. CDR3 bases: TGCGCCAGCAGCCATCCGGGACAGGGGTACGAGCAGTACTTC. This translates into CASSHPGQGYEQYF.

The genes are TRBV14 and TRBJ1-5, with D maybe TRBD1 (5 bases). This CDR3 region has 13 residues. Germline assignment: CDR1 SGHDN and CDR2 FVKESK. V lost 2 bases and J 4 bases, leaving 6 bases between the germline ends. The chain's CDR3 is CASSQNRNQPQHF. Here the CDR3 DNA reads TGTGCCAGCAGCCAAAACAGGAATCAGCCCCAGCATTTT.

The chain couples TRBV2 to TRBJ2-1, with D possibly being TRBD1 (6 bases). V lost 7 bases to trimming and J lost 6 bases, with 13 bases between them. CDR1 is SNHLY and CDR2 is FYNNEI in the germline V gene. The CDR3 is made up of 13 amino acids. Written as DNA, the CDR3 is TGTGCCAGCAACGGGCAGGGGATCAATGAGCAGTTCTTC. It translates to CASNGQGINEQFF.

V usage is TRBV14 and J usage is TRBJ2-7; TRBD1 matches 7 bases. The germline V gene encodes CDR1 SGHDN and CDR2 FVKESK. This CDR3 has 15 amino acids. The V and J ends lost 1 base and 7 bases, in that order; junction bases with no gene match: 10. This chain's CDR3 is CASSQGGTVSREQYF. Here the CDR3 DNA reads TGTGCCAGCAGCCAAGGTGGGACAGTTAGTCGGGAGCAGTACTTC.

This chain connects TRBV2 to TRBJ2-1; 7 bases are shared with TRBD2. Germline CDR1 and CDR2: SNHLY and FYNNEI. CDR3 size: 13 residues. V lost 6 bases, J lost 5 bases, and 4 bases stayed unmatched. The CDR3 coding sequence is TGTGCCAGCAGACTAGCGAGCAACAATGAGCAGTTCTTC. This sequence encodes CASRLASNNEQFF.

Here the CDR3 reads CASSLGERSSYEQYF. In nucleotides, the CDR3 is TGTGCCAGCAGCTTGGGGGAGCGTAGCTCCTACGAGCAGTACTTC. V gene TRBV5-4 combines with J gene TRBJ2-7, with D perhaps TRBD2 (5 bases). CDR3 size: 15 residues. Germline V gene lookup returns CDR1 SGHNT and CDR2 YYREEE (reference sequence). V was clipped by 0 bases and J by 0 bases, with 10 bases between them. Supplemented by reference TRBV5-4 and TRBJ2-7, the full variable domain reads ETGVTQSPTHLIKTRGQQVTLRCSSQSGHNTVSWYQQALGQGPQFIFQYYREEENGRGNFPPRFSGLQFPNYSSELNVNALELDDSALYLCASSLGERSSYEQYFGPGTRLTVT.

The chain uses TRBV4-1 and TRBJ2-4; maybe TRBD1 (6 bases). This CDR3 is built from 14 residues. From germline, CDR1 is MGHRA and CDR2 YSYEKL. Trimming stripped 2 bases from V and 4 bases from J, with 9 bases between. The CDR3 is CASSQSDRKNIQYF. Written as DNA, the CDR3 is TGCGCCAGCAGCCAATCCGACAGGAAAAACATTCAGTACTTC.

Only one count was recorded for this clone. The chain uses TRBV19 and TRBJ1-1; D might be TRBD1 (5 bases). V was pared by 1 base and J by 1 base, with 13 bases between. Per germline, CDR1 LNHDA and CDR2 SQIVND (reference sequence). The CDR3 runs to 16 residues. The CDR3 DNA reads as TGTGCCAGTAGTATAGTATTTAGGGGCCCGAACACTGAAGCTTTCTTT. Translating gives CASSIVFRGPNTEAFF.

The chain is built from TRBV5-4 and TRBJ2-5; no firm D call. Trimming cost V 1 base and J 2 bases, with 9 bases left between them. The CDR3 is 14 amino acids. Germline CDR1 is SGHNT and CDR2 is YYREEE (reference sequence). The CDR3 protein is CASSLNQIQETQYF. The DNA of the CDR3 is TGTGCCAGCAGCTTGAACCAGATACAAGAGACCCAGTACTTC.

The chain carries TRBV10-2 and TRBJ1-1, with unresolved D. The CDR3 contains 14 residues. The V gene's germline CDR1 is WSHSY and CDR2 SAAADI. The germline V and J ends were trimmed by 7 bases and 9 bases, with 21 bases remaining between them. CDR3 sequence: CASNSPTRLSQAFF. CDR3 DNA: TGCGCCAGCAACAGTCCCACCAGATTAAGTCAAGCTTTCTTT.

This clone appeared a few times. V gene TRBV4-3 combines with J gene TRBJ2-5; D is ambiguous. Trimming shortened V by 2 bases and J by 4 bases, and 14 bases separated the two germline ends. The CDR3 contains 15 residues. Germline CDR1 reads LGHNA; CDR2 reads YSLEER. Here the CDR3 DNA reads TGCGCCAGCAGCCAAAAACCCCACGAGTTAGAGACCCAGTACTTC. Its translation: CASSQKPHELETQYF.

This clone was recorded a few times. The J gene is TRBJ2-3, the V gene TRBV5-5, with 9 bases lining up with TRBD1. After removal of 0 bases from V and 3 bases from J, the junction contained 2 bases not matched to a gene. CDR1 is SGHKS and CDR2 is YYEKEE in the germline V gene (reference sequence). The CDR3 runs 15 residues. The CDR3 region is CASSLEGQGTDTQYF. The CDR3 nucleotides are TGTGCCAGCAGCTTGGAGGGACAGGGAACAGATACGCAGTATTTT.

The gene calls are TRBV4-1 and TRBJ2-2; TRBD2 matches 9 bases. The germline CDR1 and CDR2 sequences are MGHRA and YSYEKL. The V segment lost 2 bases and the J segment 6 bases; nucleotides outside the gene matches: 4. The CDR3 sequence is 15 residues long. The CDR3 DNA follows: TGCGCCAGCAGCCAAAATAGCGGGGGCGCCGGGGAGCTGTTTTTT. Protein: CASSQNSGGAGELFF.

The CDR3: CASSFHREGTEAFF. The CDR3 coding sequence is TGTGCCAGCAGCTTCCACAGGGAGGGGACTGAAGCTTTCTTT. This chain links TRBV5-8 with TRBJ1-1; a possible D gene is TRBD1 (6 bases). Trimming shortened V by 2 bases and J by 5 bases, and 13 bases separated the two germline ends. The V gene's germline CDR1 is SGHTS and CDR2 YDEGEE. There are 14 residues in the CDR3.

The chain uses TRBV27 and TRBJ2-2, with 8 bases fitting TRBD1. The CDR3 is 16 residues long. V trimming: 5 bases; J trimming: 4 bases; junction bases outside the gene matches: 9. CDR1 and CDR2 (germline): MNHEY, SMNVEV (reference sequence). This CDR3 reads CASSPKGQGLTGELFF. CDR3 coding DNA: TGTGCCAGCAGTCCGAAAGGACAGGGCCTCACCGGGGAGCTGTTTTTT.

This chain joins TRBV5-6 and TRBJ1-2; D may be TRBD1 (6 bases). Trimming pared 4 bases from V and 4 bases from J, leaving 11 bases between. Germline V gene data show CDR1 as SGHDT and CDR2 as YYEEEE. The CDR3 has 13 amino acids. CDR3: CASSPRGFYGYTF. In nucleotides, the CDR3 is TGTGCCAGCAGCCCAAGGGGGTTCTATGGCTACACCTTC.

The chain has TRBV6-2 or TRBV6-3 and TRBJ2-7; 7 bases fit TRBD1. Trimming at V came to 6 bases and at J to 7 bases, leaving 9 bases not matched to a gene. The CDR3 totals 13 residues. Germline V gene data show CDR1 as MNHEY and CDR2 as SVGEGT. In DNA form, the CDR3 reads TGTGCCAGCAGCTTCAACAGGGGCGGAGAGCAGTACTTC. The encoded protein is CASSFNRGGEQYF.

V usage is TRBV6-2 or TRBV6-3 and J usage is TRBJ1-5, with 7 bases lining up with TRBD1. The CDR3 runs 15 residues. Per germline, CDR1 MNHEY and CDR2 SVGEGT. Losses at the gene ends were 6 bases for V and 7 bases for J; bases not matched to a gene: 12. CDR3 bases: TGTGCCAGCAGCAACCAGAGGGTCAGGGGGCAGCCCCAGCATTTT. Amino acid sequence: CASSNQRVRGQPQHF.

This chain uses TRBV19 with TRBJ2-7; D unclear. The CDR3 has 12 residues. V gave up 5 bases and J gave up 6 bases, with 11 bases separating them. CDR1 and CDR2 from the germline V gene are LNHDA and SQIVND (reference sequence). The CDR3 DNA reads TGTGCCAGTAGTCAGGCAGGTCGCGAGCAGTACTTC. It translates to CASSQAGREQYF. The variable domain in full, completed from reference TRBV19 and TRBJ2-7, reads DGGITQSPKYLFRKEGQNVTLSCEQNLNHDAMYWYRQDPGQGLRLIYYSQIVNDFQKGDIAEGYSVSREKKESFPLTVTSAQKNPTAFYLCASSQAGREQYFGPGTRLTVT.

For this clone: The sample holds other DNA sequences that translate to the same CDR3. CDR3 DNA: TGCAGCGTTGGTGGGACAGGGGACCAGCCCCAGCATTTT. This translates into CSVGGTGDQPQHF. The genes are TRBV29-1 and TRBJ1-5; the match to TRBD1 covers 10 bases. Germline values: CDR1 SQVTM, CDR2 ANQGSEA. The J segment lost 7 bases and the V segment lost 4 bases, leaving 4 bases of the junction unmatched. This CDR3 spans 13 amino acids. Using reference TRBV29-1 and TRBJ1-5 for the parts outside the CDR3, the full variable domain is SAVISQKPSRDICQRGTSLTIQCQVDSQVTMMFWYRQQPGQSLTLIATANQGSEATYESGFVIDKFPISRPNLTFSTLTVSNMSPEDSSIYLCSVGGTGDQPQHFGDGTRLSIL.

J is TRBJ2-1 and V is TRBV18; 12 nucleotides align to TRBD2. The length of the CDR3 is 16 residues. J gave up 5 bases and V 0 bases, and 2 bases lay outside the gene matches. From germline, CDR1 is KGHSH and CDR2 LQKENI. For the CDR3, the DNA is TGTGCCAGCTCACCACCCTGGACTAGCGGGAACAATGAGCAGTTCTTC. It encodes CASSPPWTSGNNEQFF.

Here the CDR3 reads CASSPYGGPTDTQYF. The CDR3 coding sequence is TGTGCCAGCAGCCCTTACGGGGGGCCCACAGATACGCAGTATTTT. The chain is built from TRBV9 and TRBJ2-3; possible D gene TRBD2, 7 bases. This CDR3 has 15 residues. V was pared by 4 bases and J by 2 bases, with 14 bases between. Looked up from germline, CDR1 is SGDLS and CDR2 is YYNGEE.

The chain is built from TRBV5-4 and TRBJ2-7; D call uncertain. V was clipped by 5 bases and J by 5 bases, with 8 bases between them. Germline CDR1 and CDR2: SGHNT and YYREEE (reference sequence). This CDR3 has 11 residues. The CDR3 nucleotides read TGTGCCAGCAGATTTAGCCACGAGCAGTACTTC. This gives the protein CASRFSHEQYF.

The gene calls are TRBV7-2 and TRBJ2-1; maybe TRBD1 (5 bases). V was trimmed by 5 bases and J by 1 base, leaving 12 bases between them. This CDR3 is 15 amino acids long. Germline CDR1 is SGHTA and CDR2 is FQGNSA. DNA of the CDR3: TGTGCCAGCAGCGCCAGACAGAGGTCCTACAATGAGCAGTTCTTC. It translates to CASSARQRSYNEQFF.